At least ten counts were recorded for the clone carrying this T cell receptor beta chain. Germline V gene sequence: CDR1 MNHNS, CDR2 SASEGT. The length of the CDR3 is 15 residues. With V trimmed by 5 bases and J by 2 bases, 4 bases remained unmatched. The data were obtained in a study of T cells in Graves' hyperthyroidism and ophthalmopathy. TCR beta CDR3 regions were amplified from RNA transcripts. The TCR CDR3 was amplified in a first-round RT-PCR using the HTBI primer set. TCRdb independently ran MiXCR on the multiplex PCR reads; one entry per CDR3 protein. This table has over 200,000 distinct CDR3 sequences, 13% to 15% appearing once.

The sequenced sample consisted of blood. This clonotype originated in a woman between 40 and 50 years old with Graves' hyperthyroidism that later progressed to Graves' ophthalmopathy. The rearrangement joins TRBV6-1 to TRBJ2-7, with 12 bases lining up with TRBD2. The CDR3 reads CASSPSGRGTYEQYF. The CDR3 DNA follows: TGTGCCAGCAGTCCTAGCGGGAGGGGCACCTACGAGCAGTACTTC.